These 13 T cell receptor beta chains share one sample of origin, sequenced in a study of cytomegalovirus exposure and HLA in healthy donors. The primer mix had 60 Vbeta and 13 Jbeta primers. Some clones are missing from TCRdb's copy, which holds only in-frame ones; the method was immunoSEQ multiplex PCR. Here the sample table reports approximately 110,000 clones. Sequencing input: PBMCs. The receptor set was obtained from a middle-aged man in good health and CMV-seronegative.

The V gene is TRBV30, the J gene TRBJ2-7; D gene ambiguous. Germline loops: CDR1 GTSNPN, CDR2 SVGIG (reference sequence). The CDR3 runs 12 residues. Trimming cost V 0 bases and J 7 bases, with 10 bases left between them. For the CDR3, the DNA is TGTGCCTGGAGTGTAACCCCGCGGGAGCAGTACTTC. Its protein is CAWSVTPREQYF. The full variable domain, rest sourced from reference TRBV30 and TRBJ2-7, is SQTIHQWPATLVQPVGSPLSLECTVEGTSNPNLYWYRQAAGRGLQLLFYSVGIGQISSEVPQNLSASRPQDRQFILSSKKLLLSDSGFYLCAWSVTPREQYFGPGTRLTVT.

The rearrangement joins TRBV5-4 to TRBJ1-2, with D perhaps TRBD1 (6 bases). Germline lookup yields CDR1 SGHNT and CDR2 YYREEE (reference sequence). The CDR3 consists of 13 residues. The ends were cut back, 4 bases at V and 2 bases at J, with 9 bases in the middle. The DNA for the CDR3 is TGTGCCAGCAGCCCAGGACAGAACTATGGCTACACCTTC. This codes for CASSPGQNYGYTF. The full variable domain, in which reference TRBV5-4 and TRBJ1-2 provide the parts outside the CDR3, is ETGVTQSPTHLIKTRGQQVTLRCSSQSGHNTVSWYQQALGQGPQFIFQYYREEENGRGNFPPRFSGLQFPNYSSELNVNALELDDSALYLCASSPGQNYGYTFGSGTRLTVV.

The J gene is TRBJ2-3, the V gene TRBV10-3; 9 bases fit TRBD2. Germline CDR1 and CDR2: ENHRY and SYGVKD. The CDR3 is made up of 15 amino acids. The ends lost 6 bases at V and 4 bases at J; junction bases unmatched: 8. CDR3 protein: CAISETSGSSDTQYF. The CDR3 coding sequence is TGTGCCATCAGCGAAACTAGCGGGTCTTCAGATACGCAGTATTTT.

As to this clone: Distinct nucleotide sequences in the sample also encode this CDR3. The rearrangement uses TRBV2 and TRBJ2-7; possibly TRBD1 for D (6 bases). The CDR3 has 11 residues. The germline V and J ends were trimmed by 9 bases and 6 bases, with 12 bases remaining between them. Germline V lookup: CDR1 SNHLY, CDR2 FYNNEI. The CDR3 sequence is CARQGVGEQYF. CDR3 DNA: TGTGCCAGACAGGGTGTAGGCGAGCAGTACTTC. Complete variable domain (other parts from reference TRBV2 and TRBJ2-7): EPEVTQTPSHQVTQMGQEVILRCVPISNHLYFYWYRQILGQKVEFLVSFYNNEISEKSEIFDDQFSVERPDGSNFTLKIRSTKLEDSAMYFCARQGVGEQYFGPGTRLTVT.

The V call is TRBV10-3, the J call TRBJ1-4; D remains unclear. V dropped 2 bases and J dropped 1 base, with 2 bases sitting between them. The CDR3 spans 13 residues. CDR1 is ENHRY and CDR2 is SYGVKD in the germline V gene. CDR3 sequence reads: CAISERTNEKLFF. CDR3 DNA: TGTGCCATCAGTGAGCGAACTAATGAAAAACTGTTTTTT.

J is TRBJ1-2 and V is TRBV30; TRBD1 aligns across 7 bases. The CDR3 totals 13 residues. CDR1 and CDR2 (germline): GTSNPN, SVGIG (reference sequence). Losses at the gene ends were 5 bases for V and 8 bases for J; bases not matched to a gene: 11. In nucleotides, the CDR3 is TGTGCCTGGGCCATCTCAGGGGGTGGAGGCTACACCTTC. It specifies CAWAISGGGGYTF.

The chain is built from TRBV7-8 and TRBJ2-3, with 12 bases lining up with TRBD2. This CDR3 is built from 19 residues. Germline loops: CDR1 SGHVS, CDR2 FQNEAQ. J lost 5 bases, V lost 5 bases, and 17 bases had no gene match. The CDR3 loop reads CASSMRWTSGTSKGDTQYF. The CDR3, as DNA: TGTGCCAGCAGCATGCGATGGACTAGCGGGACCTCTAAGGGAGATACGCAGTATTTT.

The CDR3 region has the DNA TGTGCCAGCAGTTACTCAACGGTGAGCTCCTACAATGAGCAGTTCTTC. Residues: CASSYSTVSSYNEQFF. This rearrangement joins TRBV6-5 to TRBJ2-1; D remains unclear. Germline values: CDR1 MNHEY, CDR2 SVGAGI. This CDR3 contains 16 residues. With 0 bases removed from V and 0 bases from J, the gap between germline ends came to 9 bases.

The chain is built from TRBV7-9 and TRBJ1-5, with TRBD1 matching over 7 bases. The CDR3 sequence is 14 residues long. V was pared by 3 bases and J by 6 bases, with 5 bases of the junction left unmatched. The germline V gene encodes CDR1 SEHNR and CDR2 FQNEAQ (reference sequence). CDR3: CASSLTGTGQPQHF. The CDR3, as DNA: TGTGCCAGCAGCTTGACAGGGACCGGTCAGCCCCAGCATTTT.

V gene TRBV10-3 combines with J gene TRBJ2-5; D ambiguous. CDR3 length: 14 residues. Trimming cost V 2 bases and J 3 bases, with 10 bases left between them. Germline-derived CDR1 and CDR2 are ENHRY and SYGVKD. The DNA of the CDR3 is TGTGCCATCAGTGAGGGTCAAAGCGAAGAGACCCAGTACTTC. The encoded protein is CAISEGQSEETQYF.

This chain joins TRBV9 and TRBJ1-2; TRBD1 matches 9 bases. The ends lost 3 bases at V and 8 bases at J; junction bases unmatched: 8. This CDR3 has 14 amino acids. Germline CDR1 reads SGDLS; CDR2 reads YYNGEE. The CDR3 nucleotides read TGTGCCAGCAGCGACGGACAGGGGAGTTTAGGCTACACCTTC. This gives the protein CASSDGQGSLGYTF.

The chain recombines TRBV6-1 with TRBJ2-5, with 9 bases aligning to TRBD2. Trimming cost V 7 bases and J 5 bases; bases outside gene matches: 8. This CDR3 is built from 14 residues. Germline assignment: CDR1 MNHNS and CDR2 SASEGT. The CDR3 region is CASTRAGGGETQYF. Written as DNA, the CDR3 is TGTGCCAGCACTAGAGCGGGAGGCGGTGAGACCCAGTACTTC.

The V gene is TRBV7-9, the J gene TRBJ1-4; D gene unclear. The CDR3 has 16 residues. Between the trimmed V and J ends, which lost 5 bases and 0 bases, there was a span of 13 bases. Germline CDR1 is SEHNR and CDR2 is FQNEAQ (reference sequence). The CDR3 nucleotides read TGTGCCAGCAGCCGAGGTGTGAGCGCAACTAATGAAAAACTGTTTTTT. Translated, it gives CASSRGVSATNEKLFF.